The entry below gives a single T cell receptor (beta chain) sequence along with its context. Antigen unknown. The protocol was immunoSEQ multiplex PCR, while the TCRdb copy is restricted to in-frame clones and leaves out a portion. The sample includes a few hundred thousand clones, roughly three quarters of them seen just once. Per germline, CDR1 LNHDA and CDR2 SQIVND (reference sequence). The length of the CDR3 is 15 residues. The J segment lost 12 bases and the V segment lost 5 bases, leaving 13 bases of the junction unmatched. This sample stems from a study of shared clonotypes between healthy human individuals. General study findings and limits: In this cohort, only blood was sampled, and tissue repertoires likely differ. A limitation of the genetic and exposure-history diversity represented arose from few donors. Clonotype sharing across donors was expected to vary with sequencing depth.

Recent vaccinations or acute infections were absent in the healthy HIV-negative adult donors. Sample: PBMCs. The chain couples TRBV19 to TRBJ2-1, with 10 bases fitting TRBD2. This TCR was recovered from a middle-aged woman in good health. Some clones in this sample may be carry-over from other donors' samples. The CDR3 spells CASSAQSLAGVGQFF. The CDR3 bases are TGTGCCAGTAGTGCCCAATCGCTAGCGGGAGTTGGGCAGTTCTTC. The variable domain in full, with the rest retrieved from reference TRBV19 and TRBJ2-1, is DGGITQSPKYLFRKEGQNVTLSCEQNLNHDAMYWYRQDPGQGLRLIYYSQIVNDFQKGDIAEGYSVSREKKESFPLTVTSAQKNPTAFYLCASSAQSLAGVGQFFGPGTRLTVL.